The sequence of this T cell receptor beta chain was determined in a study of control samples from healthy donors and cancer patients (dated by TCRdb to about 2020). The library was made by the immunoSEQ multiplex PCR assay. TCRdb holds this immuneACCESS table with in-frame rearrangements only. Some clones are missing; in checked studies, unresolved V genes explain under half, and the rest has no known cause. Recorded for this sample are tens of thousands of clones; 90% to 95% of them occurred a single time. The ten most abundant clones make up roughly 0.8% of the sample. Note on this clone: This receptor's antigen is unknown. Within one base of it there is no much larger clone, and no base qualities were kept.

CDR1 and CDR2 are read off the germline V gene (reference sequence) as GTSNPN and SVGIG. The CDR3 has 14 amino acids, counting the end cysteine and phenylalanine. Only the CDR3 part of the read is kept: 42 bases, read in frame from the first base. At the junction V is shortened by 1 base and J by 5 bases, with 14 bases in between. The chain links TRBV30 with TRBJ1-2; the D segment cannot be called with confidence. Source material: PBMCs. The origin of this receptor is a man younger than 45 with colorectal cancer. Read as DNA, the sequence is TGTGCCTGGAGTGGGGCGCCGACCCCTTATGGCTACACCTTC. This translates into CAWSGAPTPYGYTF.